This T cell receptor beta chain was sequenced in a study of neurological immune-mediated disorders. Study-level points and caveats: Patients with HTLV-1-associated myelopathy showed the most TCR clonal expansion. Those with multiple sclerosis showed the least, falling below healthy controls. The absence of shared CDR3 amino acid sequences among expanded clones across subjects suggests private repertoires in all groups.

Synthesis of cDNA used 5'RACE (with 10-nucleotide random UMIs). TCRdb itself ran the 5' RACE reads through MiXCR, one entry per CDR3 protein. The table shows around 56,000 distinct CDR3 sequences, with less than 25% occurring only once. At least ten counts were recorded for this clonotype. The antigen remains undetermined. This sample's time point: technical triplicate 2. The clonotype comes from a man in his fifties or sixties with HTLV-1-associated myelopathy (HAM/TSP). Material for sequencing was PBMCs.

The CDR3 bases are TGTGCCAGCAGTTTGGCGAGACAGCCCCAGCATTTT. Amino acids: CASSLARQPQHF. V usage is TRBV28 and J usage is TRBJ1-5; D not certain. Germline V gene sequence: CDR1 MDHEN, CDR2 SYDVKM. There are 12 residues in the CDR3. V was pared by 3 bases and J by 7 bases, with 7 bases between.